One sample yielded the 27 T cell receptor beta chains listed below, sequenced in a study of blood T cell repertoires in COVID-19 (dated by TCRdb to 2020 to 2021). To prepare the library, the immunoSEQ multiplex PCR assay was applied. TCRdb took this table from immuneACCESS and kept in-frame rearrangements with V and J called. Such tables lack part of the clones; where checked against another copy, unresolved V genes explain under half of the gap, and the rest is unexplained. A total of around 240,000 clones appear in this sample, around 83% of them only once. Around 7.2% of the sample is held by the ten biggest clonotypes. Sequencing used peripheral blood. The receptors were sampled from a woman in her 50s with acute or convalescent COVID-19.

The rearrangement links TRBV10-1 to TRBJ1-5; tentatively, D is TRBD1 (5 bases). Trimming shortened V by 1 base and J by 0 bases, and 16 bases separated the two germline ends. This CDR3 has 18 amino acids. Germline values: CDR1 WNHNN, CDR2 SYGVQD (reference sequence). The CDR3 reads CASSEWGRVVYSNQPQHF. Written as DNA, the CDR3 is TGCGCCAGCAGTGAGTGGGGCCGCGTCGTGTATAGCAATCAGCCCCAGCATTTT.

The genes are TRBV19 and TRBJ1-5; 11 bases line up with TRBD1. From germline, CDR1 is LNHDA and CDR2 SQIVND (reference sequence). The junction had 10 bases not matched to a gene; V was cut back by 6 bases and J by 6 bases. This CDR3 comprises 16 residues. The CDR3 DNA reads as TGTGCCAGTAGGACGATGGGACAGGGGGTGGGTCAGCCCCAGCATTTT. Translating gives CASRTMGQGVGQPQHF.

V gene TRBV7-9 combines with J gene TRBJ2-3; 8 nucleotides align to TRBD1. The J segment lost 2 bases and the V segment lost 4 bases, leaving 5 bases of the junction unmatched. The germline V gene encodes CDR1 SEHNR and CDR2 FQNEAQ (reference sequence). This CDR3 spans 15 amino acids. CDR3 coding DNA: TGTGCCAGCAGCTCGGGACAGGCTCTCACAGATACGCAGTATTTT. Translation: CASSSGQALTDTQYF.

In its sample, this clone was seen once. The V gene is TRBV28, the J gene TRBJ1-2, with TRBD1 matching 7 bases. The J segment lost 1 base and the V segment lost 4 bases, leaving 9 bases of the junction unmatched. Germline CDR1 and CDR2: MDHEN and SYDVKM. There are 16 residues in the CDR3. DNA of the CDR3: TGTGCCAGCAGTTCCGCCGGGGACAGCAGTAACTATGGCTACACCTTC. Protein sequence: CASSSAGDSSNYGYTF.

The chain is built from TRBV6-5 and TRBJ1-6; TRBD1 is a possible D gene (5 bases). Between the trimmed V and J ends, which lost 0 bases and 17 bases, there was a span of 20 bases. The CDR3 covers 15 residues. Germline assignment: CDR1 MNHEY and CDR2 SVGAGI. The CDR3 DNA reads as TGTGCCAGCAGTTACTCGGTTGGGGGGGATGAAAAGGTCCACTTT. As protein: CASSYSVGGDEKVHF.

This clone was found a few times. The rearrangement links TRBV5-6 to TRBJ2-2, with D possibly matching TRBD2 (6 bases). CDR3 length: 15 amino acids. Looked up from germline, CDR1 is SGHDT and CDR2 is YYEEEE. V dropped 2 bases and J dropped 5 bases, with 13 bases sitting between them. The CDR3 is CASSLTLAWTGELFF. The CDR3 DNA follows: TGTGCCAGCAGCTTAACACTAGCCTGGACCGGGGAGCTGTTTTTT.

V usage is TRBV5-5 and J usage is TRBJ2-3; D is perhaps TRBD1 (5 bases). Germline V gives CDR1 SGHKS, CDR2 YYEKEE (reference sequence). The V end was cut by 0 bases, the J end by 4 bases, with 9 bases between. This CDR3 spans 14 amino acids. CDR3 residues: CASSLARAADTQYF. The CDR3 nucleotides read TGTGCCAGCAGCTTGGCCAGGGCTGCAGATACGCAGTATTTT.

The chain couples TRBV19 to TRBJ2-7; 7 bases map to TRBD1. The CDR3 covers 15 residues. The V and J ends lost 5 bases and 1 base, in that order; junction bases with no gene match: 8. The germline V gene encodes CDR1 LNHDA and CDR2 SQIVND (reference sequence). The CDR3 loop is CASSGRTGLSYEQYF. In nucleotides, the CDR3 is TGTGCCAGTAGTGGGCGGACAGGCTTATCCTACGAGCAGTACTTC.

This clone came up once. This chain uses TRBV28 with TRBJ1-3; D gene uncertain. This CDR3 region has 14 residues. CDR1 is MDHEN and CDR2 is SYDVKM in the germline V gene. V was pared by 10 bases and J by 0 bases, with 13 bases between. This CDR3 reads CATKSGFSGNTIYF. The CDR3 coding sequence is TGTGCCACCAAATCGGGGTTCTCTGGAAACACCATATATTTT. The full variable domain, rest sourced from reference TRBV28 and TRBJ1-3, is DVKVTQSSRYLVKRTGEKVFLECVQDMDHENMFWYRQDPGLGLRLIYFSYDVKMKEKGDIPEGYSVSREKKERFSLILESASTNQTSMYLCATKSGFSGNTIYFGEGSWLTVV.

This clone was recorded a few times. V and J are TRBV10-3 and TRBJ2-7; TRBD2 matches at 11 bases. Per the germline V gene, CDR1 is ENHRY and CDR2 is SYGVKD. The J segment lost 4 bases and the V segment lost 3 bases, leaving 5 bases of the junction unmatched. The CDR3 loop spans 15 amino acids. Written as DNA, the CDR3 is TGTGCCATCAGTGACAGTAGCGGGAGGGCTTACGAGCAGTACTTC. Translated: CAISDSSGRAYEQYF.

The chain couples TRBV15 to TRBJ1-4; D possibly corresponds to TRBD1 (6 bases). CDR1 and CDR2 from the germline V gene are LNHNV and YYDKDF (reference sequence). The CDR3 is 14 amino acids. Trimming left V 2 bases short and J 7 bases short, with 11 bases between. The CDR3 loop is CATSRPGESEKLFF. The DNA of the CDR3 is TGTGCCACCAGCAGACCAGGGGAAAGTGAAAAACTGTTTTTT. The whole variable domain, filled in from reference TRBV15 and TRBJ1-4, reads DAMVIQNPRYQVTQFGKPVTLSCSQTLNHNVMYWYQQKSSQAPKLLFHYYDKDFNNEADTPDNFQSRRPNTSFCFLDIRSPGLGDTAMYLCATSRPGESEKLFFGSGTQLSVL.

The chain combines TRBV23-1 with TRBJ2-2, with 8 bases matching TRBD2. TRBV23-1 is sorted into the ORF group, with uncertain function. This CDR3 comprises 16 residues. V shed 0 bases, J shed 4 bases, and the junction held 4 bases outside the gene matches. The CDR3 loop reads CASSQSPGGCTGELFF. CDR3 in DNA: TGCGCCAGCAGTCAATCACCGGGAGGGTGCACCGGGGAGCTGTTTTTT.

The chain recombines TRBV6-5 with TRBJ1-2, with 10 bases that match TRBD1. Germline V gene lookup returns CDR1 MNHEY and CDR2 SVGAGI. The V segment lost 2 bases and the J segment 7 bases; nucleotides outside the gene matches: 7. CDR3 length: 15 amino acids. CDR3 coding DNA: TGTGCCAGCAGTTACCGATTGGGACAGGGGTTTGGCTACACCTTC. Protein: CASSYRLGQGFGYTF.

The chain uses TRBV28 and TRBJ1-5; D is perhaps TRBD1 (5 bases). With 7 bases removed from V and 0 bases from J, the gap between germline ends came to 16 bases. Germline CDR1 is MDHEN and CDR2 is SYDVKM. The CDR3 length is 16 residues. The CDR3 reads CASTSPGGYSNQPQHF. The CDR3 DNA is TGTGCCAGCACCTCACCCGGGGGTTATAGCAATCAGCCCCAGCATTTT. The complete variable domain, with remaining parts taken from reference TRBV28 and TRBJ1-5, reads DVKVTQSSRYLVKRTGEKVFLECVQDMDHENMFWYRQDPGLGLRLIYFSYDVKMKEKGDIPEGYSVSREKKERFSLILESASTNQTSMYLCASTSPGGYSNQPQHFGDGTRLSIL.

This clone was seen more than once but under ten times. This rearrangement joins TRBV5-8 to TRBJ1-6; TRBD1 matches 7 bases. This CDR3 has 15 residues. The J segment lost 7 bases and the V segment lost 2 bases, leaving 6 bases of the junction unmatched. Looked up from germline, CDR1 is SGHTS and CDR2 is YDEGEE. The CDR3 coding sequence is TGTGCCAGCAGCTTCGAAGGACAGGACAATTCACCCCTCCACTTT. It specifies CASSFEGQDNSPLHF.

The rearrangement joins TRBV11-3 to TRBJ2-1, with 8 positions matching TRBD1. The CDR3 sequence is 14 residues long. Germline CDR1 and CDR2: SGHNT and YENEEA. The V gene end was trimmed by 5 bases and the J gene end by 7 bases; junction bases not matched to a gene: 7. CDR3 nucleotides: TGTGCCAGCAGCGGAGGACAGGGATGGAATGAGCAGTTCTTC. It specifies CASSGGQGWNEQFF.

V and J are TRBV25-1 and TRBJ1-1; D uncertain. CDR1 is MGHDK and CDR2 is SYGVNS in the germline V gene. The V and J ends lost 5 bases and 4 bases respectively, with 8 bases between them. The CDR3 totals 12 residues. The CDR3, as DNA: TGTGCCAGCAGTTCCGTCGGCACTGAAGCTTTCTTT. Amino acids: CASSSVGTEAFF.

The J gene is TRBJ2-3, the V gene TRBV14; tentatively, D is TRBD2 (5 bases). Germline CDR1 SGHDN, CDR2 FVKESK. The ends were cut back, 4 bases at V and 6 bases at J, with 20 bases in the middle. The CDR3 contains 16 residues. CDR3 coding DNA: TGTGCCAGCAGCCCGCGGGTAACCCCGTTGGCTGATACGCAGTATTTT. This gives the protein CASSPRVTPLADTQYF.

V usage is TRBV19 and J usage is TRBJ1-1; D is unresolved. The CDR3 has 13 amino acids. Germline CDR1 reads LNHDA; CDR2 reads SQIVND (reference sequence). Trimming took 7 bases from V and 4 from J, leaving 13 bases between them. The CDR3: CASTLVSSTEAFF. CDR3 nucleotide sequence: TGTGCCAGTACCTTAGTCTCTAGCACTGAAGCTTTCTTT.

The chain links TRBV5-4 to TRBJ2-5; 7 bases fit TRBD1. V trimming: 7 bases; J trimming: 3 bases; junction bases outside the gene matches: 0. This CDR3 has 11 amino acids. Germline lookup yields CDR1 SGHNT and CDR2 YYREEE (reference sequence). This CDR3 is CASQGEETQYF. The DNA of the CDR3 is TGTGCCAGCCAGGGGGAAGAGACCCAGTACTTC.

The rearrangement joins TRBV28 to TRBJ1-2; D might be TRBD1 (6 bases). Trimming removed 5 bases at V and 4 bases at J, with 17 bases between. The CDR3 has 15 amino acids. Per the germline V gene, CDR1 is MDHEN and CDR2 is SYDVKM. The CDR3 DNA reads TGTGCCAGCAGTCCGCCTAGGGCGGGGGCCTATGGCTACACCTTC. Its protein product is CASSPPRAGAYGYTF.

This clone has just one count. The V gene is TRBV3-1 (or the pseudogene TRBV3-2), the J gene TRBJ2-1, with 12 bases aligning to TRBD2. CDR3 size: 16 residues. Germline loops: CDR1 LGHDT, CDR2 YNNKEL (reference sequence). V was clipped by 4 bases and J by 10 bases; unmatched bases: 11. The CDR3 here is CASSRPGGLAGQEQFF. CDR3 DNA: TGTGCCAGCAGCCGCCCAGGCGGACTAGCGGGGCAAGAGCAGTTCTTC.

V gene TRBV2 combines with J gene TRBJ2-3; TRBD2 matches at 8 bases. With 3 bases clipped from V and 5 bases from J, the junction kept 7 bases outside the gene matches. CDR3 length: 15 residues. Germline CDR1 SNHLY, CDR2 FYNNEI. The CDR3 loop is CASSDLGLAGDTQYF. CDR3 nucleotide sequence: TGTGCCAGCAGTGATTTAGGCCTAGCGGGAGATACGCAGTATTTT.

A few counts support this clone. V and J are TRBV2 and TRBJ1-5; perhaps TRBD1 as D (6 bases). The CDR3 runs 15 residues. Trimming removed 2 bases from V and 0 bases from J, with 8 bases in between. The V gene's germline CDR1 is SNHLY and CDR2 FYNNEI. CDR3 sequence reads: CASSENRASNQPQHF. Here the CDR3 DNA reads TGTGCCAGCAGTGAAAACAGGGCTAGCAATCAGCCCCAGCATTTT. Complete variable domain (other parts from reference TRBV2 and TRBJ1-5): EPEVTQTPSHQVTQMGQEVILRCVPISNHLYFYWYRQILGQKVEFLVSFYNNEISEKSEIFDDQFSVERPDGSNFTLKIRSTKLEDSAMYFCASSENRASNQPQHFGDGTRLSIL.

The chain couples TRBV19 to TRBJ2-5, with no clear D. From germline, CDR1 is LNHDA and CDR2 SQIVND (reference sequence). This CDR3 comprises 23 residues. V was pared by 2 bases and J by 3 bases, with 37 bases between. Here the CDR3 DNA reads TGTGCCAGTAGTATATCAGACACGAGTGGCCCCAAATCGCACGCCGGCGTCGAAGAGACCCAGTACTTC. As protein: CASSISDTSGPKSHAGVEETQYF. The full variable domain, with the rest looked up from reference TRBV19 and TRBJ2-5, is DGGITQSPKYLFRKEGQNVTLSCEQNLNHDAMYWYRQDPGQGLRLIYYSQIVNDFQKGDIAEGYSVSREKKESFPLTVTSAQKNPTAFYLCASSISDTSGPKSHAGVEETQYFGPGTRLLVL.

The chain employs TRBV19 and TRBJ1-5; tentative D call: TRBD1 (5 bases). The CDR3 runs to 14 residues. Trimming took off 4 bases at V and 9 bases at J, with 16 bases between the two ends. From germline, CDR1 is LNHDA and CDR2 SQIVND (reference sequence). CDR3 sequence (DNA): TGTGCCAGTAGTACTTCAGGGAAGGGAACGCCCCAGCATTTT. Encoded protein: CASSTSGKGTPQHF.

The rearrangement joins TRBV2 to TRBJ2-7; 7 bases are a match to TRBD2. From germline, CDR1 is SNHLY and CDR2 FYNNEI. V shed 6 bases, J shed 3 bases, and the junction held 2 bases outside the gene matches. The CDR3 sequence is 12 residues long. For the CDR3, the DNA is TGTGCCAGCAGGGCGGGGGACTACGAGCAGTACTTC. Translating gives CASRAGDYEQYF. The whole variable domain, remainder taken from reference TRBV2 and TRBJ2-7, is EPEVTQTPSHQVTQMGQEVILRCVPISNHLYFYWYRQILGQKVEFLVSFYNNEISEKSEIFDDQFSVERPDGSNFTLKIRSTKLEDSAMYFCASRAGDYEQYFGPGTRLTVT.